One and the same sample provided the 17 T cell receptor beta chains below, sequenced in a study of T cell responses to AZD1222 COVID-19 vaccine. Profiled with immunoSEQ multiplex PCR; TCRdb holds only in-frame clones, not every one. The sample consists of approximately 150,000 clones, about 92% of them appearing once. This material consisted of peripheral blood, taken after recovery from COVID-19. The source is an adult who had recovered from COVID-19.

This clone appeared once. The J gene is TRBJ1-1, the V gene TRBV11-2; 8 nucleotides agree with TRBD1. V shed 4 bases, J shed 1 base, and the junction held 5 bases outside the gene matches. This CDR3 is 15 amino acids long. Germline assignment: CDR1 SGHAT and CDR2 FQNNGV. This chain's CDR3 is CASSSLDRGNTEAFF. The DNA for the CDR3 is TGTGCCAGCAGCTCACTAGACAGGGGGAACACTGAAGCTTTCTTT.

The genes are TRBV28 and TRBJ2-2; the match to TRBD2 covers 16 bases. V shed 5 bases and J 5 bases; nucleotides not matched to a gene: 8. CDR3 length equals 18 residues. Germline CDR1 and CDR2: MDHEN and SYDVKM. DNA of the CDR3: TGTGCCAGCAGTGGGTCGGGACTAGCGGGAGGGGGAACCGGGGAGCTGTTTTTT. Protein product: CASSGSGLAGGGTGELFF.

V gene TRBV28 combines with J gene TRBJ2-1; 16 bases line up with TRBD2. The V segment lost 3 bases and the J segment 1 base; nucleotides outside the gene matches: 6. Germline CDR1 MDHEN, CDR2 SYDVKM. The CDR3 is made up of 19 amino acids. DNA of the CDR3: TGTGCCAGCAGTTTCGTGGGACTAGCGGGAGGGCCATCCTACAATGAGCAGTTCTTC. This sequence encodes CASSFVGLAGGPSYNEQFF. The variable domain in full, completed from reference TRBV28 and TRBJ2-1, reads DVKVTQSSRYLVKRTGEKVFLECVQDMDHENMFWYRQDPGLGLRLIYFSYDVKMKEKGDIPEGYSVSREKKERFSLILESASTNQTSMYLCASSFVGLAGGPSYNEQFFGPGTRLTVL.

The table lists this clone with a count of one. V and J are TRBV6-5 and TRBJ2-7, with 8 bases lining up with TRBD2. This CDR3 comprises 15 residues. CDR1 is MNHEY, CDR2 SVGAGI, per germline. V shed 5 bases, J shed 3 bases, and the junction held 9 bases outside the gene matches. CDR3 bases: TGTGCCAGCAGTCCATTTAGCGGGGTACGCTACGAGCAGTACTTC. Amino acid sequence: CASSPFSGVRYEQYF.

This clone was found once. This chain connects TRBV2 to TRBJ2-7; D not resolved. Germline V gene lookup returns CDR1 SNHLY and CDR2 FYNNEI. Trimming removed 1 base at V and 6 bases at J, with 13 bases between. This CDR3 is 14 amino acids long. The CDR3 sequence: CASSEVRSWPEQYF. In nucleotides, the CDR3 is TGTGCCAGCAGTGAAGTAAGGTCCTGGCCCGAGCAGTACTTC.

V and J are TRBV6-5 and TRBJ1-2; D is perhaps TRBD1 (5 bases). Germline values: CDR1 MNHEY, CDR2 SVGAGI. The CDR3 spans 13 residues. V lost 6 bases and J lost 2, with 10 bases in between. The CDR3 sequence: CASSGTANYGYTF. The CDR3 DNA reads as TGTGCCAGCAGCGGGACCGCCAACTATGGCTACACCTTC.

The J gene is TRBJ2-5, the V gene TRBV6-1; 11 bases are a match to TRBD2. The V gene end was trimmed by 9 bases and the J gene end by 3 bases; junction bases not matched to a gene: 9. The length of the CDR3 is 15 residues. Germline-derived CDR1 and CDR2 are MNHNS and SASEGT. This CDR3 is CASYSGRAWEETQYF. As DNA, the CDR3 is TGTGCCAGTTATAGCGGGAGGGCCTGGGAAGAGACCCAGTACTTC.

As DNA, the CDR3 is TGTGCCAGCAGCGTCGGAGGCGGGACAGGGCTCGTTGGTCGTGATTCACCCCTCCACTTT. Protein product: CASSVGGGTGLVGRDSPLHF. The chain has TRBV9 and TRBJ1-6; 9 bases are a match to TRBD1. V was clipped by 2 bases and J by 8 bases; unmatched bases: 20. The CDR3 contains 20 residues. Germline assignment: CDR1 SGDLS and CDR2 YYNGEE. Full variable domain (missing parts from reference TRBV9 and TRBJ1-6): DSGVTQTPKHLITATGQRVTLRCSPRSGDLSVYWYQQSLDQGLQFLIQYYNGEERAKGNILERFSAQQFPDLHSELNLSSLELGDSALYFCASSVGGGTGLVGRDSPLHFGNGTRLTVT.

The CDR3 loop is CASSPGTGVAGYTF. CDR3 DNA: TGTGCCAGCAGCCCCGGGACAGGGGTTGCTGGCTACACCTTC. The rearrangement uses TRBV11-2 and TRBJ1-2, with TRBD1 matching over 10 bases. V trimming: 5 bases; J trimming: 7 bases; junction bases outside the gene matches: 7. Looked up from germline, CDR1 is SGHAT and CDR2 is FQNNGV. This CDR3 spans 14 amino acids. The full variable domain, rest sourced from reference TRBV11-2 and TRBJ1-2, is EAGVAQSPRYKIIEKRQSVAFWCNPISGHATLYWYQQILGQGPKLLIQFQNNGVVDDSQLPKDRFSAERLKGVDSTLKIQPAKLEDSAVYLCASSPGTGVAGYTFGSGTRLTVV.

The chain joins TRBV5-6 to TRBJ2-4, with a weak D call TRBD2 (5 bases). V dropped 0 bases and J dropped 0 bases, with 13 bases sitting between them. Germline values: CDR1 SGHDT, CDR2 YYEEEE. This CDR3 has 17 residues. For the CDR3, the DNA is TGTGCCAGCAGCTTGGGGGAGCTAAGACTAGCCAAAAACATTCAGTACTTC. Protein: CASSLGELRLAKNIQYF.

The gene calls are TRBV15 and TRBJ1-1; no reliable D call. CDR3 length: 14 amino acids. Germline V gives CDR1 LNHNV, CDR2 YYDKDF (reference sequence). V lost 1 base and J 6 bases, leaving 12 bases between the germline ends. In DNA, the CDR3 is TGTGCCACCAGCAGAGGGGGTGGGCAGGCTGAAGCTTTCTTT. Translating gives CATSRGGGQAEAFF. The complete variable domain, with remaining parts taken from reference TRBV15 and TRBJ1-1, reads DAMVIQNPRYQVTQFGKPVTLSCSQTLNHNVMYWYQQKSSQAPKLLFHYYDKDFNNEADTPDNFQSRRPNTSFCFLDIRSPGLGDTAMYLCATSRGGGQAEAFFGQGTRLTVV.

CDR3 residues: CASRLAGRKNIQYF. The CDR3 DNA reads as TGTGCCAGCAGACTAGCGGGGAGGAAAAACATTCAGTACTTC. The chain employs TRBV11-2 and TRBJ2-4; 10 positions agree with TRBD2. V lost 6 bases, J lost 4 bases, and 3 bases stayed unmatched. Germline-derived CDR1 and CDR2 are SGHAT and FQNNGV. There are 14 residues in the CDR3. Looking up the rest from reference TRBV11-2 and TRBJ2-4 gives the full variable domain: EAGVAQSPRYKIIEKRQSVAFWCNPISGHATLYWYQQILGQGPKLLIQFQNNGVVDDSQLPKDRFSAERLKGVDSTLKIQPAKLEDSAVYLCASRLAGRKNIQYFGAGTRLSVL.

The gene calls are TRBV28 and TRBJ1-1; possible D gene TRBD1, 6 bases. The CDR3 spans 15 residues. The germline V and J ends were trimmed by 7 bases and 1 base, with 16 bases remaining between them. CDR1 MDHEN and CDR2 SYDVKM come from the germline V gene. The CDR3 sequence is CASIWQGRRNTEAFF. The CDR3 nucleotides read TGTGCCAGCATATGGCAGGGGCGACGGAACACTGAAGCTTTCTTT.

The chain employs TRBV7-8 and TRBJ1-3; 7 bases agree with TRBD1. CDR1 SGHVS and CDR2 FQNEAQ come from the germline V gene. The CDR3 length is 17 residues. Trimming removed 5 bases from V and 0 bases from J; junction bases left unmatched: 10. CDR3 sequence: CASSQAGTATSGNTIYF. For the CDR3, the DNA is TGTGCCAGCAGCCAAGCCGGGACAGCGACCTCTGGAAACACCATATATTTT.

The V gene is TRBV6-4, the J gene TRBJ2-2, with unresolved D. The CDR3 extends over 14 amino acids. V lost 0 bases and J 5 bases, leaving 7 bases between the germline ends. Germline V CDR1 and CDR2: MRHNA, SNTAGT. The CDR3 DNA is TGTGCCAGCAGTGACTCGGACGGAACCGGGGAGCTGTTTTTT. It yields the protein CASSDSDGTGELFF.

The J gene is TRBJ2-7, the V gene TRBV4-2; 11 bases agree with TRBD2. This CDR3 is 17 amino acids long. The V and J ends lost 1 base and 3 bases, in that order; junction bases with no gene match: 8. The germline V gene encodes CDR1 LGHNA and CDR2 YNFKEQ. The CDR3, as DNA: TGTGCCAGCAGCCAAGTTGGGCTAGCGGGAGGCGGCTACGAGCAGTACTTC. This gives the protein CASSQVGLAGGGYEQYF.

This clone was observed once. The chain uses TRBV28 and TRBJ1-3; D is possibly TRBD1 (6 bases). The CDR3 is 15 residues long. V was clipped by 5 bases and J by 0 bases, with 11 bases between them. CDR1 and CDR2 from the germline V gene are MDHEN and SYDVKM. CDR3 DNA: TGTGCCAGCAGTCTCGGACAGCACTCTGGAAACACCATATATTTT. Protein sequence: CASSLGQHSGNTIYF. The whole variable domain, filled in from reference TRBV28 and TRBJ1-3, reads DVKVTQSSRYLVKRTGEKVFLECVQDMDHENMFWYRQDPGLGLRLIYFSYDVKMKEKGDIPEGYSVSREKKERFSLILESASTNQTSMYLCASSLGQHSGNTIYFGEGSWLTVV.